This TCR beta chain was sequenced during a study of somatic mutations in cytotoxic T cells in rheumatoid arthritis. The data were produced by immunoSEQ multiplex PCR, yet TCRdb's version contains in-frame clones alone and is incomplete. The top ten hold 25% to 30% of the sample, which has 13,000 to 15,000 clones, about four fifths seen once. Source material: CD8+ T cells sorted from blood. The receptors were sampled from an adult with rheumatoid arthritis.

J is TRBJ1-1 and V is TRBV7-9, with 7 bases lining up with TRBD1. The junction had 12 bases not matched to a gene; V was cut back by 5 bases and J by 0 bases. Germline CDR1 and CDR2: SEHNR and FQNEAQ (reference sequence). The CDR3 runs to 17 residues. The CDR3 DNA follows: TGTGCCAGCAGCCTAGGGACAGAAAGGATCATGAACACTGAAGCTTTCTTT. It translates to CASSLGTERIMNTEAFF.